The 21 T cell receptor beta chains below were found in one sample sequenced in a study of cytomegalovirus exposure and HLA in healthy donors. PCR used 60 Vbeta primers and 13 Jbeta primers. The method was immunoSEQ multiplex PCR; TCRdb's version includes in-frame clones alone and lacks a portion of them. The sample lists around 140,000 clones; approximately 87% were seen once. The sample consisted of PBMCs. These receptors were obtained from a man between 35 and 55 years old in good health and CMV-seronegative.

This clone turned up a few times. The chain employs TRBV10-3 and TRBJ2-5; no reliable D call. Germline V gene lookup returns CDR1 ENHRY and CDR2 SYGVKD. V lost 0 bases to trimming and J lost 1 base, with 6 bases between them. The CDR3 runs to 14 residues. The DNA for the CDR3 is TGTGCCATCAGTGAGTCCACAATCCAAGAGACCCAGTACTTC. It yields the protein CAISESTIQETQYF.

This CDR3 is CASSAGGDYTDTQYF. CDR3 nucleotide sequence: TGTGCCAGCAGCGCCGGGGGGGACTACACAGATACGCAGTATTTT. V usage is TRBV9 and J usage is TRBJ2-3, with TRBD2 matching over 8 bases. In germline, CDR1 is SGDLS, CDR2 YYNGEE. Trimming cost V 3 bases and J 2 bases; bases outside gene matches: 5. This CDR3 is built from 15 residues.

This chain joins TRBV4-3 and TRBJ2-2; 13 nucleotides align to TRBD2. Germline assignment: CDR1 LGHNA and CDR2 YSLEER. V gave up 3 bases and J gave up 5 bases; unmatched junction bases: 9. The CDR3 is 18 residues long. CDR3 in amino acids: CASSQILAGGPRTGELFF. CDR3 coding DNA: TGCGCCAGCAGCCAGATACTAGCGGGGGGGCCTCGGACCGGGGAGCTGTTTTTT.

The rearrangement links TRBV25-1 to TRBJ2-1; 10 nucleotides match TRBD2. The CDR3 extends over 16 amino acids. Per the germline V gene, CDR1 is MGHDK and CDR2 is SYGVNS. Trimming at V came to 3 bases and at J to 8 bases, leaving 10 bases not matched to a gene. This CDR3 reads CASSDPSSGSVDEQFF. The CDR3, as DNA: TGTGCCAGCAGTGACCCCTCTAGCGGGAGTGTCGATGAGCAGTTCTTC.

The chain uses TRBV7-9 and TRBJ1-5; D unresolved. The CDR3 is 15 amino acids. Between the trimmed V and J ends, which lost 1 base and 1 base, there was a span of 8 bases. Germline V lookup: CDR1 SEHNR, CDR2 FQNEAQ (reference sequence). The CDR3 DNA is TGTGCCAGCAGCTTAGGCGGCAGAAGCAATCAGCCCCAGCATTTT. Residues: CASSLGGRSNQPQHF.

This clone came up once. The rearrangement links TRBV4-1 to TRBJ2-7; D is undetermined. V was trimmed by 4 bases and J by 2 bases, leaving 12 bases between them. Germline CDR1 MGHRA, CDR2 YSYEKL. The CDR3 consists of 14 residues. The CDR3 spells CASSLRDWPYEQYF. In DNA, the CDR3 is TGCGCCAGCAGCCTTAGAGACTGGCCCTACGAGCAGTACTTC.

The gene calls are TRBV7-2 and TRBJ2-5, with D perhaps TRBD2 (5 bases). The J call is in doubt because the DNA end fits TRBJ2-7 better. This CDR3 region has 15 residues. The germline CDR1 and CDR2 sequences are SGHTA and FQGNSA. This chain's CDR3 is CASSLGAGLTYEQYF. CDR3 sequence (DNA): TGTGCCAGCAGCTTAGGGGCGGGTCTAACCTACGAGCAGTACTTC.

V usage is TRBV28 and J usage is TRBJ2-7; TRBD1 aligns across 7 bases. Germline V gene sequence: CDR1 MDHEN, CDR2 SYDVKM. The CDR3 length is 13 residues. The junction had 3 bases not matched to a gene; V was cut back by 2 bases and J by 5 bases. CDR3 amino acids: CASSLDRANEQYF. The CDR3 DNA sequence: TGTGCCAGCAGTTTAGACAGGGCGAACGAGCAGTACTTC.

The rearrangement uses TRBV7-9 and TRBJ1-2; tentative D call: TRBD1 (6 bases). The V and J ends lost 0 bases and 2 bases respectively, with 10 bases between them. Germline CDR1 is SEHNR and CDR2 is FQNEAQ (reference sequence). The CDR3 has 15 residues. CDR3 DNA sequence: TGTGCCAGCAGCTTAGCGGCAGGGGAAAACTATGGCTACACCTTC. Encoded protein: CASSLAAGENYGYTF.

CDR3 sequence reads: CASRPGLHSDEQFF. The CDR3 nucleotides read TGTGCCAGCAGACCGGGACTCCACTCCGATGAGCAGTTCTTC. V usage is TRBV6-4 and J usage is TRBJ2-1; weak D call: TRBD2 (6 bases). CDR3 length: 14 amino acids. The V end was cut by 6 bases, the J end by 8 bases, with 17 bases between. CDR1 is MRHNA and CDR2 is SNTAGT in the germline V gene.

The rearrangement links TRBV6-1 to TRBJ2-1; 8 positions match TRBD2. The germline V gene has CDR1 MNHNS and CDR2 SASEGT. The CDR3 has 16 residues. Germline trimming cut 1 base from V and 9 bases from J; bases unmatched to any gene: 11. The CDR3 loop reads CASSEGSGSGFGEQFF. In nucleotides, the CDR3 is TGTGCCAGCAGTGAAGGGAGCGGGAGTGGGTTCGGTGAGCAGTTCTTC.

This chain links TRBV11-1 with TRBJ2-7, with TRBD2 matching 10 bases. The CDR3 contains 14 residues. V lost 2 bases and J lost 6; bases outside the gene matches: 4. Germline CDR1 is SGHAT and CDR2 is FQDESV (reference sequence). CDR3 DNA sequence: TGTGCCAGCAGCTTACGTCTAGCGGGAGCCGAGCAGTACTTC. It yields the protein CASSLRLAGAEQYF.

This clone was seen only once. The rearrangement uses TRBV5-1 and TRBJ2-1; the match to TRBD2 covers 8 bases. CDR3 length: 13 amino acids. Germline CDR1 SGHRS, CDR2 YFSETQ. Unmatched junction bases numbered 5, after V lost 2 bases and J lost 10 bases. DNA for the CDR3: TGCGCCAGCAGCTTTGGCGGGGGGTTCGAGCAGTTCTTC. It codes for CASSFGGGFEQFF.

The rearrangement joins TRBV11-3 to TRBJ1-1; maybe TRBD1 (6 bases). V lost 3 bases and J lost 1, with 6 bases in between. Germline V gene lookup returns CDR1 SGHNT and CDR2 YENEEA. This CDR3 has 13 amino acids. The CDR3 bases are TGTGCCAGCAGCTTGGACAGGAACACTGAAGCTTTCTTT. It yields the protein CASSLDRNTEAFF. Supplemented by reference TRBV11-3 and TRBJ1-1, the full variable domain reads EAGVVQSPRYKIIEKKQPVAFWCNPISGHNTLYWYLQNLGQGPELLIRYENEEAVDDSQLPKDRFSAERLKGVDSTLKIQPAELGDSAVYLCASSLDRNTEAFFGQGTRLTVV.

The J gene is TRBJ1-2, the V gene TRBV6-5; TRBD1 is a possible D gene (5 bases). Germline CDR1 and CDR2: MNHEY and SVGAGI. The CDR3 runs to 15 residues. The ends were cut back, 0 bases at V and 2 bases at J, with 10 bases in the middle. As DNA, the CDR3 is TGTGCCAGCAGTTACTCGGGGACTGGAAACTATGGCTACACCTTC. Translating it yields CASSYSGTGNYGYTF.

Remarks on this clone: Germline and junction disagree at one end, which may indicate a read error. The chain recombines TRBV6-5 with TRBJ1-2, with 9 bases identical to TRBD1. Germline CDR1 is MNHEY and CDR2 is SVGAGI. CDR3 size: 15 residues. The CDR3 sequence is CASSNSGQGNYGYTF. The DNA of the CDR3 is TGTGCCAGCAGTAACTCGGGACAGGGAAACTATGGCTACACCTTC.

The V call is TRBV7-8, the J call TRBJ1-1; 7 bases are shared with TRBD1. Per the germline V gene, CDR1 is SGHVS and CDR2 is FQNEAQ. This CDR3 comprises 15 residues. The ends lost 4 bases at V and 4 bases at J; junction bases unmatched: 9. DNA for the CDR3: TGTGCCAGCAGCTCATCGGGCCGACAGGGCACTGAAGCTTTCTTT. Translation gives CASSSSGRQGTEAFF.

This CDR3 is CSVEVRRASEDEQYF. In nucleotides, the CDR3 is TGCAGCGTTGAAGTGCGCAGGGCCAGTGAGGACGAGCAGTACTTC. This chain joins TRBV29-1 and TRBJ2-7; TRBD1 is a possible D gene (5 bases). V lost 1 base to trimming and J lost 5 bases, with 18 bases between them. The CDR3 runs to 15 residues. Germline loops: CDR1 SQVTM, CDR2 ANQGSEA.

This chain links TRBV5-4 with TRBJ1-1; D perhaps matches TRBD1 (5 bases). This CDR3 comprises 15 residues. Germline CDR1 SGHNT, CDR2 YYREEE (reference sequence). Trimming removed 4 bases at V and 5 bases at J, with 18 bases between. In nucleotides, the CDR3 is TGTGCCAGCAGCGGGAATAGGGGCGGCCAGACTGAAGCTTTCTTT. Encoded protein: CASSGNRGGQTEAFF. The whole variable domain, remainder taken from reference TRBV5-4 and TRBJ1-1, is ETGVTQSPTHLIKTRGQQVTLRCSSQSGHNTVSWYQQALGQGPQFIFQYYREEENGRGNFPPRFSGLQFPNYSSELNVNALELDDSALYLCASSGNRGGQTEAFFGQGTRLTVV.

This chain joins TRBV4-1 and TRBJ1-2, with 7 bases fitting TRBD1. The trim removed 4 bases at V and 10 bases at J, leaving 12 bases unmatched. CDR3 length: 14 amino acids. Looked up from germline, CDR1 is MGHRA and CDR2 is YSYEKL. This CDR3 reads CASSLGTARVVYTF. The CDR3 nucleotides read TGCGCCAGCAGCCTTGGGACAGCCCGGGTTGTCTACACCTTC.

The chain is built from TRBV7-3 and TRBJ2-1, with TRBD2 matching over 14 bases. The CDR3 extends over 15 amino acids. From germline, CDR1 is SGHTA and CDR2 FQGTGA. J gave up 9 bases and V 5 bases, and 6 bases lay outside the gene matches. The CDR3 coding sequence is TGTGCCAGCAGCCCTGGACTAGCGGGAGGCAGTGAGCAGTTCTTC. It codes for CASSPGLAGGSEQFF.